These 24 T cell receptor beta chains came from one sample sequenced in a study of shared clonotypes between healthy human individuals. Using immunoSEQ multiplex PCR, the repertoire was profiled, and TCRdb retains in-frame clones only, with some absent. The sample lists some 2,100,000 clones; approximately 94% were seen once. Sequences were obtained from naive CD4+ T cells sorted from blood. Subset indicated: CD45RA+ positively selected. The receptors here all came from a man between 18 and 29 years old in good health.

The chain joins TRBV18 to TRBJ1-3, with D perhaps TRBD1 (6 bases). This CDR3 has 19 amino acids. CDR1 and CDR2 from the germline V gene are KGHSH and LQKENI. Trimming stripped 0 bases from V and 2 bases from J, with 20 bases between. The CDR3 loop is CASSPPGARPGATGNTIYF. DNA of the CDR3: TGTGCCAGCTCACCACCGGGGGCCCGTCCGGGGGCCACTGGAAACACCATATATTTT.

This chain connects TRBV9 to TRBJ2-1; D possibly corresponds to TRBD2 (5 bases). Germline assignment: CDR1 SGDLS and CDR2 YYNGEE. The CDR3 contains 13 residues. V lost 1 base and J 9 bases, leaving 11 bases between the germline ends. The CDR3 loop reads CASSVISDGEQFF. DNA for the CDR3: TGTGCCAGCAGCGTAATTAGCGACGGTGAGCAGTTCTTC. Variable domain in full (rest from reference TRBV9 and TRBJ2-1): DSGVTQTPKHLITATGQRVTLRCSPRSGDLSVYWYQQSLDQGLQFLIQYYNGEERAKGNILERFSAQQFPDLHSELNLSSLELGDSALYFCASSVISDGEQFFGPGTRLTVL.

The chain recombines TRBV5-1 with TRBJ2-2; D may be TRBD1 or TRBD2 (5 bases each). The CDR3 runs to 15 residues. Germline-derived CDR1 and CDR2 are SGHRS and YFSETQ. Trimming stripped 0 bases from V and 5 bases from J, with 11 bases between. CDR3: CASSLAGRETGELFF. As DNA, the CDR3 is TGCGCCAGCAGCTTGGCCGGCAGGGAGACCGGGGAGCTGTTTTTT.

The chain couples TRBV11-2 to TRBJ2-3; the D call may be TRBD1 or TRBD2 (5 bases each). Germline V gene data show CDR1 as SGHAT and CDR2 as FQNNGV. V lost 5 bases and J 10 bases, leaving 13 bases between the germline ends. This CDR3 has 12 amino acids. The CDR3 nucleotides read TGTGCCAGCAGCCCAGACCTGGGACCGCAGTATTTT. Its translation is CASSPDLGPQYF.

The gene calls are TRBV28 and TRBJ2-3, with D perhaps matching TRBD1 or TRBD2 (6 bases each). V was shortened by 10 bases and J by 0 bases, with 14 bases between the two germline ends. Germline V CDR1 and CDR2: MDHEN, SYDVKM. The CDR3 sequence is 14 residues long. The chain's CDR3 is CAIKGGTSTDTQYF. CDR3 nucleotides: TGTGCCATAAAGGGGGGTACTAGCACAGATACGCAGTATTTT.

This chain joins TRBV5-1 and TRBJ2-7; D may be TRBD1 (6 bases). This CDR3 has 15 amino acids. The germline V gene has CDR1 SGHRS and CDR2 YFSETQ. The V end was cut by 3 bases, the J end by 6 bases, with 19 bases between. CDR3 sequence reads: CASSSRTVSQGEQYF. The CDR3 region has the DNA TGCGCCAGCAGCTCCCGGACAGTCTCCCAGGGCGAGCAGTACTTC.

The rearrangement joins TRBV5-6 to TRBJ1-5; no clear D. The germline V gene has CDR1 SGHDT and CDR2 YYEEEE. The CDR3 extends over 14 amino acids. Trimming cost V 1 base and J 3 bases, with 8 bases left between them. In DNA, the CDR3 is TGTGCCAGCAGCTTGAGGCAGTACAATCAGCCCCAGCATTTT. Its protein product is CASSLRQYNQPQHF. Using reference TRBV5-6 and TRBJ1-5 for the parts outside the CDR3, the full variable domain is DAGVTQSPTHLIKTRGQQVTLRCSPKSGHDTVSWYQQALGQGPQFIFQYYEEEERQRGNFPDRFSGHQFPNYSSELNVNALLLGDSALYLCASSLRQYNQPQHFGDGTRLSIL.

The chain joins TRBV7-9 to TRBJ2-1, with 11 bases aligning to TRBD2. The CDR3 is 15 residues long. Germline assignment: CDR1 SEHNR and CDR2 FQNEAQ (reference sequence). Trimming cost V 7 bases and J 4 bases; bases outside gene matches: 6. In DNA, the CDR3 is TGTGCCAGCATCCAAACTAGCGGGGGTTACAATGAGCAGTTCTTC. Translated: CASIQTSGGYNEQFF. Drawing the rest from reference TRBV7-9 and TRBJ2-1, the complete variable domain is DTGVSQNPRHKITKRGQNVTFRCDPISEHNRLYWYRQTLGQGPEFLTYFQNEAQLEKSRLLSDRFSAERPKGSFSTLEIQRTEQGDSAMYLCASIQTSGGYNEQFFGPGTRLTVL.

This sequence joins TRBV21-1 and TRBJ1-6; the listed D gene, TRBD1, was not tested against the DNA. TRBV21-1 constitutes a pseudogene. CDR3 size: 15 residues. The CDR3 is CASSKRLSSNSPLHF. CDR3 in DNA: TGTGCCAGCAGCAAACGCCTCAGTTCAAATTCACCCCTCCACTTT.

The V gene is TRBV5-4, the J gene TRBJ1-6; the match to TRBD1 covers 8 bases. The J segment lost 7 bases and the V segment lost 1 base, leaving 4 bases of the junction unmatched. CDR3 length: 15 amino acids. Germline V gene sequence: CDR1 SGHNT, CDR2 YYREEE (reference sequence). In DNA form, the CDR3 reads TGTGCCAGCAGCTTGTCCAGGGACAGGAATTCACCCCTCCACTTT. Amino acid sequence: CASSLSRDRNSPLHF.

The J gene is TRBJ2-7, the V gene TRBV7-2; 9 bases match TRBD2. V lost 7 bases, J lost 0 bases, and 7 bases stayed unmatched. This CDR3 spans 15 amino acids. Germline V gives CDR1 SGHTA, CDR2 FQGNSA. The CDR3, as DNA: TGTGCCAGCAATTCGGCTAGCGGGGCCTCCTACGAGCAGTACTTC. This encodes CASNSASGASYEQYF.

The chain links TRBV7-2 to TRBJ2-1; perhaps D is TRBD1 or TRBD2 (5 bases each). This CDR3 contains 15 residues. V lost 1 base and J 9 bases, leaving 16 bases between the germline ends. Germline CDR1 reads SGHTA; CDR2 reads FQGNSA. This CDR3 reads CASSLGGPGIGEQFF. The DNA for the CDR3 is TGTGCCAGCAGCTTAGGAGGGCCAGGGATAGGTGAGCAGTTCTTC. Filled out from reference TRBV7-2 and TRBJ2-1, the complete variable domain reads GAGVSQSPSNKVTEKGKDVELRCDPISGHTALYWYRQSLGQGLEFLIYFQGNSAPDKSGLPSDRFSAERTGGSVSTLTIQRTQQEDSAVYLCASSLGGPGIGEQFFGPGTRLTVL.

The gene calls are TRBV5-4 and TRBJ2-3, with 7 bases identical to TRBD2. Germline-derived CDR1 and CDR2 are SGHNT and YYREEE (reference sequence). The trim removed 4 bases at V and 0 bases at J, leaving 8 bases unmatched. This CDR3 contains 16 residues. This CDR3 reads CASSGSSGTSTDTQYF. CDR3 nucleotides: TGTGCCAGCAGCGGTTCTAGCGGAACTAGCACAGATACGCAGTATTTT.

The chain joins TRBV30 to TRBJ1-2; D might be TRBD1 (5 bases). Germline CDR1 is GTSNPN and CDR2 is SVGIG (reference sequence). V was shortened by 5 bases and J by 4 bases, with 8 bases between the two germline ends. The CDR3 has 11 amino acids. The CDR3 reads CAWAGRYGYTF. The CDR3 DNA reads as TGTGCCTGGGCAGGGCGCTATGGCTACACCTTC. The whole variable domain, filled in from reference TRBV30 and TRBJ1-2, reads SQTIHQWPATLVQPVGSPLSLECTVEGTSNPNLYWYRQAAGRGLQLLFYSVGIGQISSEVPQNLSASRPQDRQFILSSKKLLLSDSGFYLCAWAGRYGYTFGSGTRLTVV.

CDR3 sequence: CASSFLTGRSNQPQHF. CDR3 nucleotides: TGTGCCAGCAGTTTTCTTACAGGCCGTAGCAATCAGCCCCAGCATTTT. The chain recombines TRBV27 with TRBJ1-5, with a tentative D call TRBD1 (5 bases). Trimming stripped 3 bases from V and 0 bases from J, with 12 bases between. The CDR3 sequence is 16 residues long. Germline CDR1 MNHEY, CDR2 SMNVEV (reference sequence).

The chain has TRBV9 and TRBJ2-1; 9 bases fit TRBD2. V dropped 0 bases and J dropped 8; count of bases not matched to a gene: 6. The CDR3 runs 15 residues. CDR1 SGDLS and CDR2 YYNGEE come from the germline V gene. The CDR3: CASSVGIAGVDEQFF. CDR3 nucleotide sequence: TGTGCCAGCAGCGTAGGGATAGCGGGAGTAGATGAGCAGTTCTTC.

The chain has TRBV5-1 and TRBJ2-7; D is unresolved. Germline lookup yields CDR1 SGHRS and CDR2 YFSETQ. This CDR3 contains 13 residues. V was clipped by 4 bases and J by 9 bases, with 17 bases between them. DNA of the CDR3: TGCGCCAGCAGCCAAGGGCCCATGGGTTGGCAGTACTTC. It specifies CASSQGPMGWQYF.

The rearrangement joins TRBV7-9 to TRBJ2-3, with 10 bases aligning to TRBD2. V dropped 4 bases and J dropped 2; count of bases not matched to a gene: 6. The CDR3 runs to 16 residues. Germline V gene lookup returns CDR1 SEHNR and CDR2 FQNEAQ (reference sequence). In DNA, the CDR3 is TGTGCCAGCAGCTCACCTAGCGGGGGCCTCACAGATACGCAGTATTTT. Amino acid sequence: CASSSPSGGLTDTQYF. Based on the CDR3 plus reference TRBV7-9 and TRBJ2-3, the full variable domain is DTGVSQNPRHKITKRGQNVTFRCDPISEHNRLYWYRQTLGQGPEFLTYFQNEAQLEKSRLLSDRFSAERPKGSFSTLEIQRTEQGDSAMYLCASSSPSGGLTDTQYFGPGTRLTVL.

V and J are TRBV5-1 and TRBJ1-1; D possibly corresponds to TRBD1 (6 bases). The CDR3 contains 16 residues. Trimming took off 4 bases at V and 0 bases at J, with 16 bases between the two ends. Per the germline V gene, CDR1 is SGHRS and CDR2 is YFSETQ. Written as DNA, the CDR3 is TGCGCCAGCAGCCTACAACCTACAGGGATGAACACTGAAGCTTTCTTT. Translated: CASSLQPTGMNTEAFF.

This rearrangement joins TRBV6-5 to TRBJ2-1; maybe TRBD2 (6 bases). CDR1 MNHEY and CDR2 SVGAGI come from the germline V gene. Trimming left V 9 bases short and J 0 bases short, with 9 bases between. This CDR3 is built from 13 residues. The DNA of the CDR3 is TGTGCCAGTAAGCGGGCCTCCTACAATGAGCAGTTCTTC. This sequence encodes CASKRASYNEQFF.

This rearrangement joins TRBV9 to TRBJ2-7, with TRBD2 as a possible D gene (6 bases). CDR3 length: 14 amino acids. Germline assignment: CDR1 SGDLS and CDR2 YYNGEE. V was cut by 2 bases and J by 5 bases, with 14 bases left in between. Written as DNA, the CDR3 is TGTGCCAGCAGCGTCACCGGGAGTCAGAACGAGCAGTACTTC. Translating gives CASSVTGSQNEQYF.

About this clone itself: Other DNA sequences in the sample encode the same CDR3. The chain joins TRBV5-4 to TRBJ2-3; 7 bases line up with TRBD2. CDR1 is SGHNT and CDR2 is YYREEE in the germline V gene (reference sequence). J gave up 2 bases and V 3 bases, and 3 bases lay outside the gene matches. This CDR3 has 14 residues. CDR3: CASSSGLVTDTQYF. Here the CDR3 DNA reads TGTGCCAGCAGCTCCGGACTAGTCACAGATACGCAGTATTTT.

CDR3 nucleotides: TGTGCCAGTGCCCGGGGGGGGTTATACGAGCAGTACTTC. It codes for CASARGGLYEQYF. This sequence joins TRBV28 and TRBJ2-7; 8 positions match TRBD2. Unmatched junction bases numbered 8, after V lost 9 bases and J lost 4 bases. The germline V gene has CDR1 MDHEN and CDR2 SYDVKM. This CDR3 region has 13 residues.

In this sample, this clone turned up once. V and J are TRBV4-1 and TRBJ2-7; D not certain. The V end was cut by 0 bases, the J end by 2 bases, with 14 bases between. The CDR3 spans 16 residues. Germline CDR1 MGHRA, CDR2 YSYEKL. CDR3 loop: CASSQEASQSTYEQYF. CDR3 coding DNA: TGCGCCAGCAGCCAAGAGGCCAGCCAATCTACCTACGAGCAGTACTTC.